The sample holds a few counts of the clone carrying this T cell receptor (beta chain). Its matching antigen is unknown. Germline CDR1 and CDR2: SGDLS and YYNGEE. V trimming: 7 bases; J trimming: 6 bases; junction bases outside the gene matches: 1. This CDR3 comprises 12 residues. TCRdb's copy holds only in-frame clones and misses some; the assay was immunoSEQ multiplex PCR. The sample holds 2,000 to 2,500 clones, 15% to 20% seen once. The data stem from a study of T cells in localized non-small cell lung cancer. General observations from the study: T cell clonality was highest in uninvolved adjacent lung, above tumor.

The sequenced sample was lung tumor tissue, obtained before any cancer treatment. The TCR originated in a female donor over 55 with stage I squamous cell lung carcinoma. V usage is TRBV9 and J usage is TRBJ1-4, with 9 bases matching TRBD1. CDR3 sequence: CASGTGYEKLFF. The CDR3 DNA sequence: TGTGCCAGCGGGACAGGGTATGAAAAACTGTTTTTT.